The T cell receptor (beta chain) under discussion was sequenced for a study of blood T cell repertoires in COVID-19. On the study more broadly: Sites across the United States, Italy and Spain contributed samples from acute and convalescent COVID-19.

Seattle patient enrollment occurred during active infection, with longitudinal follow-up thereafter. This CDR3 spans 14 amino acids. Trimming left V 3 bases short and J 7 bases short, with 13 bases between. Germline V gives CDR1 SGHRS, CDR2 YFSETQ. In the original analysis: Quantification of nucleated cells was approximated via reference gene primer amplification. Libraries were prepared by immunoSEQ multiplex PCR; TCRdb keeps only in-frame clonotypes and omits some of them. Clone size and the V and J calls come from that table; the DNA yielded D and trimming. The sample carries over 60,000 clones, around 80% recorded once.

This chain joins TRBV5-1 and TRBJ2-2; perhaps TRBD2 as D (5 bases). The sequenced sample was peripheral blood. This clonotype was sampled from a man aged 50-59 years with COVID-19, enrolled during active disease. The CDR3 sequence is CASSSLDGVGELFF. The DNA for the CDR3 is TGCGCCAGCAGCTCCTTAGACGGGGTCGGGGAGCTGTTTTTT.